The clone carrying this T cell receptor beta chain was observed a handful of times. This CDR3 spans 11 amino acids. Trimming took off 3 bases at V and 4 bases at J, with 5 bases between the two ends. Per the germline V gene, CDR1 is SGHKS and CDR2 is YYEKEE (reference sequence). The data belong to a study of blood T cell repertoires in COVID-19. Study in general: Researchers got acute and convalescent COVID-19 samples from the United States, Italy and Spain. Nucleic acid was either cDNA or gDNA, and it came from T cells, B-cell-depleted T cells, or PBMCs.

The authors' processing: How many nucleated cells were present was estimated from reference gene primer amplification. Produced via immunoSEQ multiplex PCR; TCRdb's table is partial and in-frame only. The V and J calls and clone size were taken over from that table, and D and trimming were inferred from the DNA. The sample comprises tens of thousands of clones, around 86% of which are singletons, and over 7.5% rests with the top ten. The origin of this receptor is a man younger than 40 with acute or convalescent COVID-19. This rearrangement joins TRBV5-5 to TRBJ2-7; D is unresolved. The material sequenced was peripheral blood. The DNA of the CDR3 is TGTGCCAGCAGCTGGAGTTACGAGCAGTACTTC. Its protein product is CASSWSYEQYF.